This T cell receptor (beta chain) was captured by sequencing in a study of T cell responses to AZD1222 COVID-19 vaccine (dated by TCRdb to the early 2020s). For the study in its entirety: AZD1222 recipients whose second dose came at about 4 weeks and those whose second dose came at about 12 weeks were combined into one group, since spike-specific TCR depth and breadth did not differ between the two schedules. A total of 240 or so trial participants underwent TCR sequencing, of whom 207 had received two doses of AZD1222 and about 26 had received two doses of the MenACWY control vaccine. Trial participants were enrolled into age subgroups of 18-55, 56-69 and 70-plus years, which contained 148, 28 and 57 TCR-sequenced participants, respectively.

Including cysteine and phenylalanine, the CDR3 has 14 amino acids. Only CDR3 DNA remains: 42 bases, in frame from the first base. The CDR1 and CDR2 encoded by the germline V gene are SGHVS and FQNEAQ. Trimming leaves V shorter by 3 bases and J shorter by 2 bases, with the junction holding 3 bases beyond the gene matches. The sample's time point, from its label and the paper: baseline before first vaccination. Vaccinee samples were obtained from the UK trials COV001 and COV002, which included a single-blind randomized controlled phase 2/3 trial of AZD1222 (ChAdOx1 nCoV-19) in healthy adults. For TCRbeta chain sequencing, PBMC samples were collected from trial participants at day 0 and at day 28 after the second dose. The CDR3 regions of human TCRbeta chains were analyzed by immunosequencing. The authors' analysis ran thus. TCRs in the repertoires were matched against a reference library of SARS-CoV-2-specific TCRs that had been generated with the MIRA antigen-specificity platform. Breadth was defined as the fraction of unique TCRs that were SARS-CoV-2-associated. Depth was defined as the fraction of total T cells that were SARS-CoV-2-associated. Each spike-specific TCR was assigned to its reactive spike region and to a CD4 or CD8 class using the MIRA data. Log10-transformed breadth and depth values were compared by one-way ANOVA with Sidak's multiple comparisons tests. Drawn from immuneACCESS, this table holds only the in-frame rearrangements with V and J called that TCRdb kept. Clones are partly lost; checked studies trace under half to an unresolved V gene and leave the rest unexplained. V and J calls and clone size are given by that table; D and trimming were obtained from the DNA. The table for this sample lists 95,000 to 150,000 clones; approximately 92% of them were counted only once. Around 15% of the sample goes to the ten largest clones.

Results the study describes overall, beyond this receptor: The vaccine-associated CD4 TCRs covered the entire spike protein, and the dominant responses fell in regions 160-218 and 743-854. Spike-specific TCR breadth and depth rose significantly after two AZD1222 doses compared with day 0 and with MenACWY recipients. Participants were mostly white British and included more females than males, and it was suggested by the authors that clonal diversity may have been underestimated. In the small 56-69-year group, the increase in depth fell short of significance, most likely because of low power. No day 14 peak-response samples were available, so repertoires were characterized only after the peak T cell response. Epitopes outside the regions mutated in the B.1.351 and B.1.1.7 variants were reportedly recognized by nearly half of the unique spike-specific TCRs. Conclusions about previously exposed vaccinees are limited, since just five to seven AZD1222 recipients were seropositive for SARS-CoV-2 at baseline.

With regard to this clone: This receptor's antigen is unknown. Base qualities are not at hand, and no much larger clone is one base apart. Additional DNA sequences in this sample encode the identical CDR3.

The source material was peripheral blood, sampled on day 0 of AZD1222 vaccination. The sequence links TRBV7-8 to TRBJ2-5, with 7 central nucleotides matching TRBD1. This receptor was taken from an adult in good health. The CDR3 loop reads CASSLTGNQETQYF. The DNA sequence is TGTGCCAGCAGCTTGACAGGGAATCAAGAGACCCAGTACTTC.